These 22 T cell receptor beta chains came from one sample sequenced in a study of post-analysis software for immune sequencing data. No cognate antigen is known for these TCRs. Broader study findings: Patients used about five TRBV segments, including TRBV5-6, TRBV5-1 and TRBV20-1, more often than controls.

cDNA libraries of TCR beta carried unique molecular identifiers. Using its own MiXCR run on the PCR reads, TCRdb lists one record per CDR3 protein. The table records 600,000 to 700,000 distinct CDR3 sequences, about 60% of them present only once. The sample consisted of blood. The receptor set was obtained from a girl aged 2 to 9 with multiple sclerosis.

In regard to this clonotype: It is unclear where the CDR3 begins or ends on the DNA, so no DNA is shown, and the CDR3 is as TCRdb lists it. The chain's CDR3 is CASSLGSGQGVGEQFF. V usage is TRBV11-2 and J usage is TRBJ2-1; the DNA was not used to check the table's D call, TRBD1. The CDR3 extends over 16 residues, inclusive of both ends. In germline, CDR1 is SGHAT, CDR2 FQNNGV.

This clonotype was seen more than once but under ten times. This chain joins TRBV7-9 and TRBJ2-1, with 7 bases matching TRBD2. Germline CDR1 and CDR2: SEHNR and FQNEAQ (reference sequence). V gave up 1 base and J gave up 7 bases; unmatched junction bases: 4. This CDR3 comprises 14 residues. Written as DNA, the CDR3 is TGTGCCAGCAGCTTAGGAGGGAGGGCGAATGAGCAGTTCTTC. This translates into CASSLGGRANEQFF.

This clonotype was observed many times. The rearrangement uses TRBV5-5 and TRBJ2-3; D ambiguous. CDR1 is SGHKS, CDR2 YYEKEE, per germline (reference sequence). Trimming removed 3 bases at V and 4 bases at J, with 6 bases between. The CDR3 runs to 12 residues. CDR3 sequence reads: CASSSSADTQYF. The CDR3 coding sequence is TGTGCCAGCAGCTCCTCCGCAGATACGCAGTATTTT.

The CDR3 DNA reads as TGTGCCAGCAGTCGTTCCGCGGTACAGTTCTTC. It translates to CASSRSAVQFF. The chain is built from TRBV6-2 or TRBV6-3 and TRBJ2-1; D gene ambiguous. Germline CDR1 is MNHEY and CDR2 is SVGEGT. V was shortened by 5 bases and J by 13 bases, with 12 bases between the two germline ends. The CDR3 spans 11 residues.

The rearrangement uses TRBV5-1 and TRBJ1-4, with no clear D. The CDR3 extends over 16 amino acids. Germline-derived CDR1 and CDR2 are SGHRS and YFSETQ. The ends were cut back, 3 bases at V and 3 bases at J, with 15 bases in the middle. In DNA, the CDR3 is TGCGCCAGCAGCTCCCGGAGCGGGGATCCTAATGAAAAACTGTTTTTT. This translates into CASSSRSGDPNEKLFF.

Only a few counts were recorded for this clonotype. This chain links TRBV29-1 with TRBJ2-1; maybe TRBD1 (6 bases). Trimming shortened V by 6 bases and J by 9 bases, and 12 bases separated the two germline ends. The CDR3 totals 11 residues. Germline CDR1 is SQVTM and CDR2 is ANQGSEA. CDR3 sequence reads: CSVLQGGEQFF. The CDR3 nucleotides read TGCAGCGTCTTACAGGGTGGTGAGCAGTTCTTC.

The chain employs TRBV7-9 and TRBJ1-1; tentative D call: TRBD1 (6 bases). This CDR3 contains 17 residues. Trimming left V 5 bases short and J 0 bases short, with 19 bases between. Germline V CDR1 and CDR2: SEHNR, FQNEAQ (reference sequence). The CDR3 region has the DNA TGTGCCAGCAGCGTAATACCGGGACACCCCATGAACACTGAAGCTTTCTTT. Translation: CASSVIPGHPMNTEAFF.

The V and J genes are TRBV29-1 and TRBJ2-3; no clear D gene. Germline V gives CDR1 SQVTM, CDR2 ANQGSEA. The V gene lost 6 bases and the J gene lost 4 bases, with 14 bases spanning the gap. The CDR3 extends over 13 amino acids. The CDR3 DNA follows: TGCAGCGTCAAAACGGTCAGGCCAGATACGCAGTATTTT. Translation: CSVKTVRPDTQYF.

This sequence joins TRBV4-3 and TRBJ1-1; perhaps TRBD1 as D (5 bases). The CDR3 sequence is 14 residues long. V was trimmed by 0 bases and J by 4 bases, leaving 9 bases between them. The germline CDR1 and CDR2 sequences are LGHNA and YSLEER. CDR3 in amino acids: CASSQDGGVTEAFF. CDR3 DNA sequence: TGCGCCAGCAGCCAAGATGGGGGGGTCACTGAAGCTTTCTTT.

This clonotype was found a few times. A read error is possible here, since a much larger clone lies one base away. The chain is built from TRBV5-6 and TRBJ2-1; TRBD2 agrees at 16 bases. V dropped 4 bases and J dropped 9; count of bases not matched to a gene: 22. This CDR3 is 21 amino acids long. Germline V gene lookup returns CDR1 SGHDT and CDR2 YYEEEE. Here the CDR3 reads CASSPLIPGLAGGPVDREQFF. As DNA, the CDR3 is TGTGCCAGCAGCCCTCTTATCCCGGGACTAGCGGGAGGGCCGGTCGACCGTGAGCAGTTCTTC.

This clonotype was seen a single time. This chain uses TRBV5-1 with TRBJ2-1; tentative D call: TRBD1 (6 bases). Germline lookup yields CDR1 SGHRS and CDR2 YFSETQ. Between the trimmed V and J ends, which lost 3 bases and 3 bases, there was a span of 19 bases. The CDR3 runs 17 residues. The CDR3: CASSSGYRAPDYNEQFF. CDR3 coding DNA: TGCGCCAGCAGCTCAGGATACAGGGCCCCGGACTACAATGAGCAGTTCTTC.

This clonotype has only a few counts. The rearrangement uses TRBV2 and TRBJ2-3, with 9 bases matching TRBD2. CDR3 length equals 15 residues. Germline-derived CDR1 and CDR2 are SNHLY and FYNNEI. J lost 2 bases, V lost 6 bases, and 6 bases had no gene match. Here the CDR3 reads CASSDLAGDTDTQYF. CDR3 nucleotide sequence: TGTGCCAGCAGCGATTTAGCGGGAGACACAGATACGCAGTATTTT.

This clonotype has only a few counts. The V and J genes are TRBV20-1 and TRBJ2-7, with D possibly matching TRBD1 (6 bases). The CDR3 totals 15 residues. The ends were cut back, 6 bases at V and 0 bases at J, with 18 bases in the middle. The germline V gene encodes CDR1 DFQATT and CDR2 SNEGSKA (reference sequence). As DNA, the CDR3 is TGCAGTGCGCAAGATATAAGGGGGAGCTCCTACGAGCAGTACTTC. The encoded protein is CSAQDIRGSSYEQYF.

In its sample, this clonotype was seen a few times. This sequence joins TRBV20-1 and TRBJ1-2; 8 bases line up with TRBD1. CDR1 is DFQATT and CDR2 is SNEGSKA in the germline V gene (reference sequence). The CDR3 runs 13 residues. Trimming took 4 bases from V and 4 from J; bases not matched to a gene: 5. This CDR3 is CSAIGDRSYGYTF. The CDR3 DNA reads TGCAGTGCTATTGGGGACAGGAGCTATGGCTACACCTTC.

This chain joins TRBV5-1 and TRBJ2-5; 10 nucleotides agree with TRBD2. This CDR3 is built from 16 residues. V shed 0 bases, J shed 5 bases, and the junction held 7 bases outside the gene matches. Per germline, CDR1 SGHRS and CDR2 YFSETQ. The CDR3 here is CASSLGLLAGAETQYF. In nucleotides, the CDR3 is TGCGCCAGCAGCTTGGGACTTCTAGCGGGAGCTGAGACCCAGTACTTC.

The rearrangement uses TRBV7-2 and TRBJ2-1, with D hard to call. There are 15 residues in the CDR3. Between the trimmed V and J ends, which lost 2 bases and 0 bases, there was a span of 8 bases. Germline CDR1 reads SGHTA; CDR2 reads FQGNSA. The DNA of the CDR3 is TGTGCCAGCAGCTTAACAAGGGACTCCTACAATGAGCAGTTCTTC. Translating gives CASSLTRDSYNEQFF.

The chain uses TRBV12-3 or TRBV12-4 and TRBJ2-5; a possible D gene is TRBD2 (5 bases). The DNA matches TRBJ2-7 better at its end, which makes the J call doubtful. The CDR3 extends over 14 amino acids. This CDR3 is CASRMGRDFYEQYF. The CDR3 DNA follows: TGTGCCAGCAGGATGGGCCGGGATTTCTACGAGCAGTACTTC.

This clonotype appeared once. V is TRBV7-2 and J is TRBJ1-4; D is possibly TRBD1 (5 bases). Germline V gene data show CDR1 as SGHTA and CDR2 as FQGNSA. This CDR3 comprises 14 residues. Trimming stripped 0 bases from V and 6 bases from J, with 8 bases between. CDR3 in amino acids: CASSLAGRDEKLFF. The CDR3 DNA sequence: TGTGCCAGCAGCTTAGCGGGCAGGGATGAAAAACTGTTTTTT.

This sequence joins TRBV2 and TRBJ1-1, with a weak D call TRBD1 (5 bases). Germline assignment: CDR1 SNHLY and CDR2 FYNNEI. Trimming took off 3 bases at V and 1 base at J, with 12 bases between the two ends. CDR3 size: 15 residues. CDR3 protein: CASSDRGTRNTEAFF. DNA of the CDR3: TGTGCCAGCAGTGATCGCGGGACGAGGAACACTGAAGCTTTCTTT.

The V call is TRBV12-3 or TRBV12-4, the J call TRBJ1-1; D is perhaps TRBD1 (5 bases). Trimming cost V 7 bases and J 3 bases, with 15 bases left between them. This CDR3 region has 14 residues. The CDR3 region is CASTLVPGDTEAFF. The CDR3 coding sequence is TGTGCCAGCACCTTAGTCCCGGGGGACACTGAAGCTTTCTTT.

V usage is TRBV12-3 or TRBV12-4 and J usage is TRBJ2-7, with a tentative D call TRBD1 (6 bases). This CDR3 has 14 amino acids. Trimming cost V 2 bases and J 2 bases, with 10 bases left between them. The CDR3 DNA is TGTGCCAGCAGTTTACAGGGGTTTCCCTACGAGCAGTACTTC. Protein: CASSLQGFPYEQYF.

The V call is TRBV14, the J call TRBJ1-1; no definite D call. The germline CDR1 and CDR2 sequences are SGHDN and FVKESK. The CDR3 is 14 amino acids. V was trimmed by 3 bases and J by 0 bases, leaving 8 bases between them. The CDR3 sequence: CASSHGPMNTEAFF. DNA of the CDR3: TGTGCCAGCAGCCACGGACCGATGAACACTGAAGCTTTCTTT.